This TCR beta chain was sequenced in a study of T cell repertoires in ileal Crohn's disease. Study results and limitations: Mucosal expansions were suggested to be mainly CD8 T cells.

A remark on this clone: The antigen remains undetermined.

V was shortened by 10 bases and J by 1 base, with 16 bases between the two germline ends. This CDR3 has 15 amino acids. Germline V lookup: CDR1 LNHDA, CDR2 SQIVND (reference sequence). Clones were sequenced by immunoSEQ multiplex PCR, and TCRdb holds only the in-frame ones, with some missing. The sample has roughly 7,000 clones, around 92% seen once. The sequenced sample was ileal tissue. The receptor was derived from an adult with Crohn's disease. V and J are TRBV19 and TRBJ2-2; perhaps TRBD2 as D (6 bases). The CDR3 sequence: CATQTRRENTGELFF. In DNA, the CDR3 is TGTGCCACCCAGACTCGGCGGGAGAACACCGGGGAGCTGTTTTTT.